These 11 T cell receptor beta chains were all obtained from the same sample, sequenced in a study of T cell repertoires in cytomegalovirus infection. TCRdb reanalysed the reads using MiXCR and keeps one entry per CDR3 protein. The profile shows 300,000 to 400,000 distinct CDR3 sequences, 15% to 20% of them singletons. Sequencing was carried out using PBMCs. The source is a human donor in good health (CMV status not recorded). Some clones in this sample may be carry-over from other donors' samples.

This clonotype came up many times. The rearrangement uses TRBV7-8 and TRBJ1-4, with 9 bases identical to TRBD1. CDR3 length equals 15 residues. The V gene's germline CDR1 is SGHVS and CDR2 FQNEAQ. J gave up 6 bases and V 5 bases, and 7 bases lay outside the gene matches. The CDR3 coding sequence is TGTGCCAGCAGCGCCCGACAGGGGGTAGATGAAAAACTGTTTTTT. Its translation: CASSARQGVDEKLFF.

This clonotype was picked up many times. The chain has TRBV6-1 and TRBJ2-3; a weak D match, TRBD2 (5 bases). Germline V gives CDR1 MNHNS, CDR2 SASEGT. V was trimmed by 10 bases and J by 0 bases, leaving 8 bases between them. The CDR3 has 12 amino acids. The CDR3 sequence is CATEGSTDTQYF. CDR3 bases: TGTGCCACCGAGGGCAGCACAGATACGCAGTATTTT.

This clonotype was observed many times. J is TRBJ1-4 and V is TRBV28; no clear D. Trimming pared 5 bases from V and 4 bases from J, leaving 11 bases between. Germline CDR1 MDHEN, CDR2 SYDVKM. The CDR3 sequence is 14 residues long. As DNA, the CDR3 is TGTGCCAGCAGTGGGTTGGAAGTTAATGAAAAACTGTTTTTT. Its translation is CASSGLEVNEKLFF. The full variable domain, rest sourced from reference TRBV28 and TRBJ1-4, is DVKVTQSSRYLVKRTGEKVFLECVQDMDHENMFWYRQDPGLGLRLIYFSYDVKMKEKGDIPEGYSVSREKKERFSLILESASTNQTSMYLCASSGLEVNEKLFFGSGTQLSVL.

At least ten counts were recorded for this clonotype. The chain joins TRBV15 to TRBJ1-3; D not certain. In germline, CDR1 is LNHNV, CDR2 YYDKDF (reference sequence). The CDR3 is 15 amino acids. V lost 4 bases and J lost 0, with 10 bases in between. CDR3 bases: TGTGCCACCAGCACAGGACCCCTCTCTGGAAACACCATATATTTT. Protein: CATSTGPLSGNTIYF.

The V and J genes are TRBV7-2 and TRBJ1-2; no firm D call. V lost 0 bases and J 8 bases, leaving 13 bases between the germline ends. The CDR3 runs to 14 residues. Germline CDR1 is SGHTA and CDR2 is FQGNSA. DNA of the CDR3: TGTGCCAGCAGCTTAGCCGACGGAGTAGCGGGCTACACCTTC. It is translated as CASSLADGVAGYTF.

This clonotype occurred a few times. The V and J genes are TRBV12-3 or TRBV12-4 and TRBJ2-6; 9 nucleotides align to TRBD1. The CDR3 totals 17 residues. V shed 5 bases, J shed 4 bases, and the junction held 9 bases outside the gene matches. CDR3 sequence (DNA): TGTGCCAGCAGTCCGGGACAGGGAATTTTAGGGGCCAACGTCCTGACTTTC. This gives the protein CASSPGQGILGANVLTF.

This rearrangement joins TRBV5-1 to TRBJ1-1; D unresolved. The CDR3 totals 13 residues. V lost 5 bases and J 5 bases, leaving 13 bases between the germline ends. Germline loops: CDR1 SGHRS, CDR2 YFSETQ. The CDR3 region is CASRTREGTEAFF. As DNA, the CDR3 is TGCGCCAGCAGAACACGGGAGGGAACTGAAGCTTTCTTT.

V and J are TRBV7-2 and TRBJ2-3; TRBD1 or TRBD2 may be the D gene (5 bases each). The V gene lost 0 bases and the J gene lost 1 base, with 14 bases spanning the gap. The germline CDR1 and CDR2 sequences are SGHTA and FQGNSA. There are 17 residues in the CDR3. The CDR3 loop is CASSLAPSRGGTDTQYF. CDR3 bases: TGTGCCAGCAGCTTAGCACCTTCTAGGGGAGGCACAGATACGCAGTATTTT.

The rearrangement joins TRBV10-3 to TRBJ2-6; TRBD2 is a possible D gene (6 bases). CDR1 is ENHRY, CDR2 SYGVKD, per germline. The CDR3 spans 17 residues. With 4 bases removed from V and 0 bases from J, the gap between germline ends came to 13 bases. The CDR3 loop is CAISGWDGSSGANVLTF. The CDR3 DNA sequence: TGTGCCATCAGTGGTTGGGACGGGAGCTCTGGGGCCAACGTCCTGACTTTC.

This clonotype was picked up a small number of times. The rearrangement links TRBV7-8 to TRBJ2-3; the D is unclear. Germline V CDR1 and CDR2: SGHVS, FQNEAQ. There are 14 residues in the CDR3. With 5 bases removed from V and 0 bases from J, the gap between germline ends came to 9 bases. CDR3 bases: TGTGCCAGCAGCAAAGACACTAGCACAGATACGCAGTATTTT. Encoded protein: CASSKDTSTDTQYF.

CDR3 sequence reads: CSASMETQYF. In nucleotides, the CDR3 is TGCAGTGCTAGTATGGAGACCCAGTACTTC. The rearrangement links TRBV20-1 to TRBJ2-5; D uncertain. Germline lookup yields CDR1 DFQATT and CDR2 SNEGSKA (reference sequence). The V gene lost 3 bases and the J gene lost 5 bases, with 4 bases spanning the gap. The CDR3 has 10 amino acids.